This T cell receptor beta chain appears in the sequencing data of a study of molecular identifiers for immune sequencing clone quantification. TCRdb passed the PCR reads through MiXCR, listing each CDR3 protein once. The data show some 580,000 distinct CDR3 sequences, around 25% seen once. There are 13 residues in the CDR3. Trimming cost V 5 bases and J 8 bases, with 15 bases left between them. Germline loops: CDR1 SEHNR, CDR2 FQNEAQ (reference sequence). Input material: naive CD8+ T cells from blood, with Jurkat cell RNA spiked in. Subset defined: FACS-sorted CD8+CD4-CCR7+CD45RA+ naive T cells. The receptor's source is a human donor in good health. Some libraries in this study had Jurkat cell RNA spiked in. The chain joins TRBV7-9 to TRBJ1-2; D is perhaps TRBD1 (6 bases). The CDR3 nucleotides are TGTGCCAGCAGCCCAGGGACACTTGAGGGCTACACCTTC. Translating gives CASSPGTLEGYTF.